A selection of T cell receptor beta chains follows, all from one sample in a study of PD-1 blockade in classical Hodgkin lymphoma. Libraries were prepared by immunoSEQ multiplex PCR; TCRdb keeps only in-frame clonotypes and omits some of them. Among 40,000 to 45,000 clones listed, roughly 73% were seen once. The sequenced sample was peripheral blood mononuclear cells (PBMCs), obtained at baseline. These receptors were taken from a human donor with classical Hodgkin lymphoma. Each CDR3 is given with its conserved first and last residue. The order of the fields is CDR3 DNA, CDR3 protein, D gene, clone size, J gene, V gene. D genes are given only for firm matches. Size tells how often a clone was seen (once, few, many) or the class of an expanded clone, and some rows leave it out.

CDR3nt: TGTGCCAGCAGTGAAGCTGGGACAGGCTTAGAGACCCAGTACTTC; CDR3aa: CASSEAGTGLETQYF; d_gene: TRBD1; abundance: -; j_gene: TRBJ2-5; v_gene: TRBV6-1
CDR3nt: TGTGCCTCCCAGACTAGCGGGGGGGCGAACGGGGAGCTGTTTTTT; CDR3aa: CASQTSGGANGELFF; d_gene: TRBD2; abundance: -; j_gene: TRBJ2-2; v_gene: TRBV10-3
CDR3nt: TGTGCCAGCAGCTTAGAAGGGGCAGATACGCAGTATTTT; CDR3aa: CASSLEGADTQYF; d_gene: -; abundance: -; j_gene: TRBJ2-3; v_gene: TRBV7-9
CDR3nt: TGCAGCGTTTCCAGGGGGGGGGCCCAGCATTTT; CDR3aa: CSVSRGGAQHF; d_gene: TRBD1; abundance: -; j_gene: TRBJ1-5; v_gene: TRBV29-1
CDR3nt: TGTGCCAGCAGCTACTACCCGACAGAGACCAACACAGATACGCAGTATTTT; CDR3aa: CASSYYPTETNTDTQYF; d_gene: -; abundance: -; j_gene: TRBJ2-3; v_gene: TRBV9
CDR3nt: TGCGCCAGCAGCTCTCAGTTCGCCCTAGGCGGGGAGCTGTTTTTT; CDR3aa: CASSSQFALGGELFF; d_gene: -; abundance: -; j_gene: TRBJ2-2; v_gene: TRBV5-1
CDR3nt: TGCGCCAGCAGCCAAGAGGGTAGCGGGGGGGCCTGGTACGGGGAGCTGTTTTTT; CDR3aa: CASSQEGSGGAWYGELFF; d_gene: TRBD2; abundance: -; j_gene: TRBJ2-2; v_gene: TRBV4-1
CDR3nt: TGTGCCAGCGGACCACGGGAGGGCATCTACTCTGGAAACACCATATATTTT; CDR3aa: CASGPREGIYSGNTIYF; d_gene: -; abundance: -; j_gene: TRBJ1-3; v_gene: TRBV7-2
CDR3nt: TGTGCCAGTAGTATTAATGGGATCACAGATACGCAGTATTTT; CDR3aa: CASSINGITDTQYF; d_gene: -; abundance: -; j_gene: TRBJ2-3; v_gene: TRBV19
CDR3nt: TGTGCCAGCAGCTTAGCAGCGGGGAACGCTGAAGCTTTCTTT; CDR3aa: CASSLAAGNAEAFF; d_gene: -; abundance: -; j_gene: TRBJ1-1; v_gene: TRBV7-2
CDR3nt: TGTGCCAGCAGCTTGGAGGTACGACCAGGCTACACCTTC; CDR3aa: CASSLEVRPGYTF; d_gene: -; abundance: -; j_gene: TRBJ1-2; v_gene: TRBV5-5
CDR3nt: TGTGCCAGCAGTACCGACGGGATTTCCAATGAGCAGTTCTTC; CDR3aa: CASSTDGISNEQFF; d_gene: -; abundance: -; j_gene: TRBJ2-1; v_gene: TRBV2
CDR3nt: TGTGCCAGCAGTTTAACTAGCGGGGGTTACAATGAGCAGTTCTTC; CDR3aa: CASSLTSGGYNEQFF; d_gene: TRBD2; abundance: -; j_gene: TRBJ2-1; v_gene: TRBV6-5
CDR3nt: TGCGCCAGCAGCGCGGGACTAGCGGAAAGCACAGATACGCAGTATTTT; CDR3aa: CASSAGLAESTDTQYF; d_gene: TRBD2; abundance: few; j_gene: TRBJ2-3; v_gene: TRBV5-1